This entry features one T cell receptor beta chain sequence. The antigen remains undetermined. Germline trimming cut 6 bases from V and 4 bases from J; bases unmatched to any gene: 7. The CDR3 contains 16 residues. Germline lookup yields CDR1 MDHEN and CDR2 SYDVKM. This PCR relied on a set of 60 Vbeta primers and 13 Jbeta primers. Original analysis: An analysis that came later counted some 85 million unique TCR beta chains, approximately 9.9 million shared. Profiled with immunoSEQ multiplex PCR; TCRdb holds only in-frame clones, not every one. The V and J calls and clone size are taken from that table; D and trimming were inferred from the DNA. The data hold about 120,000 clones, with roughly 80% observed a single time. The data derive from a study of cytomegalovirus exposure and HLA in healthy donors. Study-wide findings and caveats: Among the sequence variants, a highly shared cluster was likely an artifact of sequencing.

Sequenced: PBMCs. The TCR comes from a man aged 25-40 years in good health and CMV-seronegative. The chain is built from TRBV28 and TRBJ2-1, with 12 bases matching TRBD2. In DNA, the CDR3 is TGTGCCAGCAGCCTCCCTAGCGGGGGGGGGTACAATGAGCAGTTCTTC. Encoded protein: CASSLPSGGGYNEQFF.